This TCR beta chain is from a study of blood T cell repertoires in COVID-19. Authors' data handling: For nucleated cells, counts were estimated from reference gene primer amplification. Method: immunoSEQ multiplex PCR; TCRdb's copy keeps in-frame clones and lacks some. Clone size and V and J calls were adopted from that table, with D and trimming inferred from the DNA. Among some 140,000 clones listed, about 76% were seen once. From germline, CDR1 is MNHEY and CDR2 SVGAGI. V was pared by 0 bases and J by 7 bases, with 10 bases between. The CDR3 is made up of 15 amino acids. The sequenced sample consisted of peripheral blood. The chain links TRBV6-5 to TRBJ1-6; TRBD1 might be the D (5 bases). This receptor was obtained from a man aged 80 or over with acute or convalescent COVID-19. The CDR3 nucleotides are TGTGCCAGCAGTTACTCCCCGCAGGGCAATTCACCCCTCCACTTT. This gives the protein CASSYSPQGNSPLHF.